The sequence of this TCR beta chain was determined in a study of breast tumors, draining lymph nodes, adjacent tissues. This clonotype was counted ten times or more. The CDR3 is 15 amino acids. Germline-derived CDR1 and CDR2 are DFQATT and SNEGSKA (reference sequence). Trimming pared 6 bases from V and 5 bases from J, leaving 19 bases between. TCRdb recomputed calls from the multiplex PCR reads with MiXCR, one row per CDR3 protein. The data show approximately 150,000 distinct CDR3 sequences, with around a third seen just once and roughly 2.2% held by the top ten. Breast cancer patients provided tissue from their axillary draining lymph nodes.

J is TRBJ2-2 and V is TRBV20-1; maybe TRBD1 (5 bases). Material: axillary lymph node tissue. The sequence was collected from a female donor with breast cancer. Some clones in this sample may be carry-over from other donors' samples. CDR3 protein: CSANSGQGGTGELFF. DNA for the CDR3: TGCAGTGCCAATAGTGGGCAGGGTGGTACCGGGGAGCTGTTTTTT.